The T cell receptor beta chain under discussion was sequenced for a study of blood T cell repertoires in COVID-19. About the study: Researchers got acute and convalescent COVID-19 samples from the United States, Italy and Spain.

The protocol was immunoSEQ multiplex PCR, while the TCRdb copy is restricted to in-frame clones and leaves out a portion. This sample carries approximately 300,000 clones, roughly 90% of them seen once, and the ten largest clones take approximately 4%. The V gene lost 5 bases and the J gene lost 0 bases, with 12 bases spanning the gap. The CDR3 length is 15 residues. The germline V gene has CDR1 LGHNT and CDR2 FRNRAP. Material for sequencing was peripheral blood. The chain employs TRBV12-5 and TRBJ2-3; D might be TRBD1 (6 bases). The TCR comes from a woman between 45 and 60 years old with active or convalescent COVID-19. The CDR3 DNA is TGTGCTAGTGGTAAAGGGGGATCGAGCACAGATACGCAGTATTTT. Protein sequence: CASGKGGSSTDTQYF.